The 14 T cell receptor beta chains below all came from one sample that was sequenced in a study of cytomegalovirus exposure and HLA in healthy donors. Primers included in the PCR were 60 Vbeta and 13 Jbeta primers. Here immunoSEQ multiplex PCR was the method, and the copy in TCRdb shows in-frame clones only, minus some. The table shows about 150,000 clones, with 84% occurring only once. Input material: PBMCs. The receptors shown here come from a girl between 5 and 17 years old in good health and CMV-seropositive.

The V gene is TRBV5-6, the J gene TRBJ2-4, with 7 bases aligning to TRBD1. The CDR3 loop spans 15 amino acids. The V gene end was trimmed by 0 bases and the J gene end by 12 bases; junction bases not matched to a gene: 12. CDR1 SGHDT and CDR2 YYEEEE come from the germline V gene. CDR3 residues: CASSLEADGWDSQYF. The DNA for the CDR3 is TGTGCCAGCAGCTTGGAGGCGGATGGGTGGGACAGTCAGTACTTC.

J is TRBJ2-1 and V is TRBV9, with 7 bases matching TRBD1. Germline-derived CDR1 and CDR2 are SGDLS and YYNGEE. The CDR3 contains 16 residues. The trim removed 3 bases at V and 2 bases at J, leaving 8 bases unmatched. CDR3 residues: CASSDHDRVAYNEQFF. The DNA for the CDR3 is TGTGCCAGCAGCGACCACGACAGGGTGGCCTACAATGAGCAGTTCTTC.

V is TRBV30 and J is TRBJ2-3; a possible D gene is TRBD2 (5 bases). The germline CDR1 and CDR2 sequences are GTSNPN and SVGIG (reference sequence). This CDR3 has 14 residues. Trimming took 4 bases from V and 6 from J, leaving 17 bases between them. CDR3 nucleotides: TGTGCCTGGACCGGTAAACGGGAACCGGATACGCAGTATTTT. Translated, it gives CAWTGKREPDTQYF.

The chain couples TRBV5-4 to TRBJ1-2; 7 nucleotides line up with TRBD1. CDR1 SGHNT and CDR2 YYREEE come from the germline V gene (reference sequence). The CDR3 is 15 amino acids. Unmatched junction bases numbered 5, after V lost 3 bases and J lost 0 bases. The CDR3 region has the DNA TGTGCCAGCAGCTCCACAGGGGTCTCTAACTATGGCTACACCTTC. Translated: CASSSTGVSNYGYTF.

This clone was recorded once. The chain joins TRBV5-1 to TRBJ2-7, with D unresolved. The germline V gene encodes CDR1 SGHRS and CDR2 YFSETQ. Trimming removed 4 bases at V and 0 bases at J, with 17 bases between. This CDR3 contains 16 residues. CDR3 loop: CASSLVPQMPSYEQYF. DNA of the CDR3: TGCGCCAGCAGCCTAGTCCCTCAAATGCCCTCCTACGAGCAGTACTTC.

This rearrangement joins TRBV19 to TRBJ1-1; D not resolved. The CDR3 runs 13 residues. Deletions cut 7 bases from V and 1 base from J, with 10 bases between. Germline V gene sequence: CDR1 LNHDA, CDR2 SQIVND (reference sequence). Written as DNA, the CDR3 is TGTGCCAGTATTAAGGAGGCGAACACTGAAGCTTTCTTT. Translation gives CASIKEANTEAFF. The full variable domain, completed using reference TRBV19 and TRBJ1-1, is DGGITQSPKYLFRKEGQNVTLSCEQNLNHDAMYWYRQDPGQGLRLIYYSQIVNDFQKGDIAEGYSVSREKKESFPLTVTSAQKNPTAFYLCASIKEANTEAFFGQGTRLTVV.

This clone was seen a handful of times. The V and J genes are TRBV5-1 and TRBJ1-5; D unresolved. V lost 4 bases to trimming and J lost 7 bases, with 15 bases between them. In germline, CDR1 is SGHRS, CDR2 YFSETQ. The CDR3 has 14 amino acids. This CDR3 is CASSLVGDGQPQHF. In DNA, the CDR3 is TGCGCCAGCAGCCTGGTCGGGGATGGGCAGCCCCAGCATTTT. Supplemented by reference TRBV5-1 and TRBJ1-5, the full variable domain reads KAGVTQTPRYLIKTRGQQVTLSCSPISGHRSVSWYQQTPGQGLQFLFEYFSETQRNKGNFPGRFSGRQFSNSRSEMNVSTLELGDSALYLCASSLVGDGQPQHFGDGTRLSIL.

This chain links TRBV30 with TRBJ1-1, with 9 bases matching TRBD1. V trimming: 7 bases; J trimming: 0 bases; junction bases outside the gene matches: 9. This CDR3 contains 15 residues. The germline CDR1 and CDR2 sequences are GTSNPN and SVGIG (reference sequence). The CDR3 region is CAYVPGQGLNTEAFF. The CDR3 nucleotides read TGTGCCTACGTCCCGGGACAGGGATTGAACACTGAAGCTTTCTTT.

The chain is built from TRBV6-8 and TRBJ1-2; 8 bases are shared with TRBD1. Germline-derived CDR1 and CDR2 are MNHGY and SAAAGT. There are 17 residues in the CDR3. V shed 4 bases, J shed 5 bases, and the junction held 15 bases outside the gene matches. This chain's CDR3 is CASSSRSGQVQIYGYTF. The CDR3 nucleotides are TGTGCCAGCAGTTCGCGTTCGGGACAGGTCCAGATTTATGGCTACACCTTC.

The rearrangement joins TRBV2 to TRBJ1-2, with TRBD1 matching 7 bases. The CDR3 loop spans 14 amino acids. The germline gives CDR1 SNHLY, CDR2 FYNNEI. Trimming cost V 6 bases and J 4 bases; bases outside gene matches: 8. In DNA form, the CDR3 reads TGTGCCAGCAGCTTGACAGGGCCTCTCTATGGCTACACCTTC. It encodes CASSLTGPLYGYTF. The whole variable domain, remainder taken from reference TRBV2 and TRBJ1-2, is EPEVTQTPSHQVTQMGQEVILRCVPISNHLYFYWYRQILGQKVEFLVSFYNNEISEKSEIFDDQFSVERPDGSNFTLKIRSTKLEDSAMYFCASSLTGPLYGYTFGSGTRLTVV.

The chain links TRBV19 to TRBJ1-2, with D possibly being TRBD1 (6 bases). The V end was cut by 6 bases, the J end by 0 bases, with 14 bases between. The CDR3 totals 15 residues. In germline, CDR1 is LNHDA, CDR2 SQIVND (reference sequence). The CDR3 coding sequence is TGTGCCAGTAGCCGGACAGCTATTTCTAACTATGGCTACACCTTC. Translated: CASSRTAISNYGYTF.

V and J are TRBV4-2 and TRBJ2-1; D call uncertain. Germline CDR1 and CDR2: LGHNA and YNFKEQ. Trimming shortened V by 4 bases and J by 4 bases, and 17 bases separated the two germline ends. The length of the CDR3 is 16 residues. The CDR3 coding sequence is TGTGCCAGCAGCCCCACAAACAGCCGATATTACAATGAGCAGTTCTTC. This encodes CASSPTNSRYYNEQFF.

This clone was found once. CDR3 coding DNA: TGTGCCAGCAGTTTATACTCGGACTATCCTCTCTACGAGCAGTACTTC. Amino acid sequence: CASSLYSDYPLYEQYF. This chain uses TRBV27 with TRBJ2-7, with a tentative D call TRBD2 (6 bases). Germline V CDR1 and CDR2: MNHEY, SMNVEV (reference sequence). The CDR3 consists of 16 residues. The V and J ends lost 1 base and 3 bases respectively, with 16 bases between them.

The CDR3 loop is CASSESSRGEQYF. The CDR3 region has the DNA TGCGCCAGCAGTGAGTCGTCTAGAGGCGAGCAGTACTTC. The genes are TRBV10-1 and TRBJ2-7; D not resolved. V lost 0 bases to trimming and J lost 6 bases, with 9 bases between them. CDR3 length: 13 residues. The germline gives CDR1 WNHNN, CDR2 SYGVQD (reference sequence).